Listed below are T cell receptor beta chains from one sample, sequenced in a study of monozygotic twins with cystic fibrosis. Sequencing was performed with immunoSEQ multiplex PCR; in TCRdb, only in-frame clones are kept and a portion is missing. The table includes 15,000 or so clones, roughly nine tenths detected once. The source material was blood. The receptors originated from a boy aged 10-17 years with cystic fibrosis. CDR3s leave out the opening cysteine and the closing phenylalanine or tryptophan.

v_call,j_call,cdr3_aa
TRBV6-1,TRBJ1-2,ASSEREYYGYT
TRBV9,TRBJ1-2,ASSVDPGGNGYT
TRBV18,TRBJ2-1,ASSPSSSGPYNEQF
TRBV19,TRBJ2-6,ASSQGTGANVLT
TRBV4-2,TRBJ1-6,ASSTQGAGSPLH
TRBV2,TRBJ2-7,ASSERQGDYEQY
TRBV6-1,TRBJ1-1,ASSVRTGWGVNTEAF
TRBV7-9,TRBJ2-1,ASSFSDRLVQF
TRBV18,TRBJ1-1,ASSLAEGGNTEAF
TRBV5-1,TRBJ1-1,ASSLEGRNTEAF
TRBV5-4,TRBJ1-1,ASRTTGQGNTEAF
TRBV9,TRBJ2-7,ASSPTGTVYEQY
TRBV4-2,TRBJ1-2,ASSLNRGNGGYGYT
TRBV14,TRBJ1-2,ASSQRKGTGSSYGYT
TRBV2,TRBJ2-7,ASTTSEAGTHEQY
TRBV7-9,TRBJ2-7,ASSFGQGNSYEQY
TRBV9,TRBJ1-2,ASSDSYGYT
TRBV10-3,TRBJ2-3,AISESQDRALSTDTQY
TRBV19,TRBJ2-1,ASIGQLDNEQF
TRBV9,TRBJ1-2,ASSASLRGPNYGYT
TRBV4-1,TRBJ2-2,ASSQDLGTGWAGELF
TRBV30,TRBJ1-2,AWSVMMSVYGYT
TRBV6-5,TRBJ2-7,ASSFAEGYEQY
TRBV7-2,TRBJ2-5,ASSFRTSGGDPTQY
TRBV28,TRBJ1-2,ASDRGRNYGYT
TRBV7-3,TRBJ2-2,ASSLTNLNKAGELF
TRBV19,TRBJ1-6,ASKGQNYSPLH
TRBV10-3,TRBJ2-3,AITPTGTRSTDTQY
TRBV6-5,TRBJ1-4,ASRDARGNGKLF
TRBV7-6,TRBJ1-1,ASSPGHSRPNTEAF
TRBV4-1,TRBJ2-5,ASSQDLSEETQY
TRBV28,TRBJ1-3,ASSLMDPAGNTIY
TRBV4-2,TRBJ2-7,ASSQEGGGPTYEQY
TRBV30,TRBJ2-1,AWQPGTTSYNEQF
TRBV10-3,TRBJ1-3,AISDEHSGNTIY
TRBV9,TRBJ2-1,ASSVGQLNEQF
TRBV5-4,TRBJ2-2,ASSLVGLAGGSAGELF
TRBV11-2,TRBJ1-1,ASSLSLMNTEAF
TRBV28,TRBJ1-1,ASRATPGSMGTEAF
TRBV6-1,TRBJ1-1,ASSDLENTEAF
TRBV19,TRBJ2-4,ASSTLLLAGGGNIQY
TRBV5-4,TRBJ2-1,ASSSGGLSYNEQF
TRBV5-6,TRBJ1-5,ASSPGGGQPQH
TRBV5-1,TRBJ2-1,ASSLGGLAGGLYNEQF
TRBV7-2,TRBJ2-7,ASSPYGTGYEQY
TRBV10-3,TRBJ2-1,AIRGLVDNEQF
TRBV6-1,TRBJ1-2,ASSEGPGGTASHYGYT
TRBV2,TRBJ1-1,ASSDTTGGTEAF
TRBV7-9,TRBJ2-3,ASSLPPGGPSTDTQY
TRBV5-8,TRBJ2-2,ASSLQLVRAGELF
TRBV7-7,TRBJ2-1,ASSPAGLAGVSEQF
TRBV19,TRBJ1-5,ASRFSNQPQH
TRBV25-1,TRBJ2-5,ASSAPKETQY
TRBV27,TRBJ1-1,ASSLSRIGNTEAF
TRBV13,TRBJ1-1,ASSFPLLNTEAF
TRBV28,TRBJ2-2,ASSLILAGGGTGELF
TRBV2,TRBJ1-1,ADRRGSSHGTEAF
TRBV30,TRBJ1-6,AWNPRDRTNSPLH
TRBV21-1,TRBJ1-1,ASSKARPRGAF
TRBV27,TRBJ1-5,ASSLGGGDQPQH